The 32 T cell receptor beta chains below were found in one sample sequenced in a study of T cell changes during pregnancy in multiple sclerosis. TCRdb's table, derived via immunoSEQ multiplex PCR, lists solely in-frame clones and lacks some. The repertoire has about 60,000 clones, around 93% of them found once; the top ten carry 3% to 4.5%. Sequenced here: CD8+ T cells from peripheral blood mononuclear cells, sampled in the second trimester of pregnancy. The receptor set was obtained from a female donor with multiple sclerosis, enrolled in a pregnancy study.

The rearrangement joins TRBV11-2 to TRBJ2-2; the D gene is possibly TRBD1 (6 bases). Germline V lookup: CDR1 SGHAT, CDR2 FQNNGV. CDR3 length: 16 residues. V lost 5 bases and J lost 2, with 15 bases in between. The CDR3 spells CASSADRDINTGELFF. CDR3 coding DNA: TGTGCCAGCAGCGCGGACCGGGACATTAACACCGGGGAGCTGTTTTTT.

The chain is built from TRBV28 and TRBJ1-5; the D gene is possibly TRBD1 (6 bases). Per the germline V gene, CDR1 is MDHEN and CDR2 is SYDVKM. The germline V and J ends were trimmed by 6 bases and 4 bases, with 13 bases remaining between them. CDR3 length: 14 residues. The CDR3 is CASRRTVLNQPQHF. Written as DNA, the CDR3 is TGTGCCAGCAGAAGGACAGTTCTAAATCAGCCCCAGCATTTT.

V gene TRBV5-1 combines with J gene TRBJ1-1; TRBD1 aligns across 8 bases. With 0 bases clipped from V and 2 bases from J, the junction kept 3 bases outside the gene matches. The CDR3 extends over 15 amino acids. Germline V gene sequence: CDR1 SGHRS, CDR2 YFSETQ. The CDR3 nucleotides are TGCGCCAGCAGCTTGGCCGGACAGGGAAACACTGAAGCTTTCTTT. This translates into CASSLAGQGNTEAFF. Full variable domain (remainder filled in from reference TRBV5-1 and TRBJ1-1): KAGVTQTPRYLIKTRGQQVTLSCSPISGHRSVSWYQQTPGQGLQFLFEYFSETQRNKGNFPGRFSGRQFSNSRSEMNVSTLELGDSALYLCASSLAGQGNTEAFFGQGTRLTVV.

This chain links TRBV28 with TRBJ1-1; 8 nucleotides match TRBD1. The CDR3 contains 14 residues. Trimming cost V 5 bases and J 5 bases; bases outside gene matches: 7. The germline gives CDR1 MDHEN, CDR2 SYDVKM. CDR3 nucleotide sequence: TGTGCCAGCAGTCTAACCAGGGGGCGTACTGAAGCTTTCTTT. It yields the protein CASSLTRGRTEAFF.

This clone has a single count. The rearrangement links TRBV7-9 to TRBJ1-2, with 8 positions matching TRBD1. V shed 5 bases, J shed 4 bases, and the junction held 9 bases outside the gene matches. The CDR3 is 15 residues long. The germline CDR1 and CDR2 sequences are SEHNR and FQNEAQ (reference sequence). CDR3 DNA sequence: TGTGCCAGCAGCGTTACAGGGGGGTTGAGCTATGGCTACACCTTC. Protein product: CASSVTGGLSYGYTF.

The rearrangement joins TRBV25-1 to TRBJ2-2, with 8 bases lining up with TRBD1. J lost 4 bases, V lost 6 bases, and 4 bases had no gene match. Germline V gene sequence: CDR1 MGHDK, CDR2 SYGVNS. The CDR3 length is 14 residues. CDR3 amino acids: CASSRGPSTGELFF. CDR3 coding DNA: TGTGCCAGCAGCAGGGGGCCGAGCACCGGGGAGCTGTTTTTT.

V gene TRBV27 combines with J gene TRBJ1-1; 7 bases are shared with TRBD1. Unmatched junction bases numbered 8, after V lost 2 bases and J lost 8 bases. This CDR3 comprises 14 residues. The germline V gene has CDR1 MNHEY and CDR2 SMNVEV (reference sequence). CDR3 DNA sequence: TGTGCCAGCAGTTTAGATTTTAGACAGGGCGAAGCTTTCTTT. Amino acids: CASSLDFRQGEAFF.

V usage is TRBV6-6 and J usage is TRBJ1-1, with D uncertain. Trimming shortened V by 5 bases and J by 0 bases, and 13 bases separated the two germline ends. CDR1 and CDR2 (germline): MNHNY, SVGAGI (reference sequence). The CDR3 is 15 residues long. The CDR3, as DNA: TGTGCCAGCAGTACGGCGGGAGTTTTGAACACTGAAGCTTTCTTT. This gives the protein CASSTAGVLNTEAFF.

The rearrangement uses TRBV29-1 and TRBJ1-2; D may be TRBD1 (5 bases). V was clipped by 4 bases and J by 5 bases, with 17 bases between them. The CDR3 is made up of 14 amino acids. CDR1 SQVTM and CDR2 ANQGSEA come from the germline V gene. The chain's CDR3 is CSVVDTALPYGYTF. In DNA, the CDR3 is TGCAGCGTTGTGGACACCGCACTACCGTATGGCTACACCTTC.

The chain links TRBV2 to TRBJ2-5; 13 bases line up with TRBD2. The CDR3 sequence is 17 residues long. V was clipped by 7 bases and J by 5 bases; unmatched bases: 13. The V gene's germline CDR1 is SNHLY and CDR2 FYNNEI. The CDR3 DNA reads as TGTGCCAGCATTGCTTGGGTACTAGCGGGGGGGCCGGAGACCCAGTACTTC. This codes for CASIAWVLAGGPETQYF.

The rearrangement links TRBV2 to TRBJ1-1, with unresolved D. This CDR3 is built from 11 residues. V dropped 7 bases and J dropped 5 bases, with 8 bases sitting between them. Germline CDR1 is SNHLY and CDR2 is FYNNEI. CDR3 nucleotides: TGTGCCAGCATCCTGAGAACTGAAGCTTTCTTT. Translating gives CASILRTEAFF.

CDR3 sequence (DNA): TGTGCCAGCAGTTTAGGACTAGCGGGGGAAGAGCAGTACTTC. It yields the protein CASSLGLAGEEQYF. The chain combines TRBV6-5 with TRBJ2-7, with 13 bases matching TRBD2. V shed 4 bases and J 7 bases; nucleotides not matched to a gene: 4. Germline assignment: CDR1 MNHEY and CDR2 SVGAGI. The CDR3 consists of 14 residues.

The chain employs TRBV10-3 and TRBJ2-1; 7 bases are a match to TRBD2. Per the germline V gene, CDR1 is ENHRY and CDR2 is SYGVKD. V trimming: 0 bases; J trimming: 0 bases; junction bases outside the gene matches: 2. This CDR3 has 16 amino acids. CDR3 nucleotides: TGTGCCATCAGTGAGTCGGGAGGGAGCTCCTACAATGAGCAGTTCTTC. The encoded protein is CAISESGGSSYNEQFF.

J is TRBJ1-1 and V is TRBV4-1, with D perhaps TRBD1 (5 bases). Germline assignment: CDR1 MGHRA and CDR2 YSYEKL. V lost 0 bases and J 11 bases, leaving 13 bases between the germline ends. The CDR3 extends over 13 amino acids. CDR3 residues: CASSQDIGAGAFF. The DNA for the CDR3 is TGCGCCAGCAGCCAAGATATTGGGGCCGGGGCTTTCTTT.

The chain carries TRBV4-2 and TRBJ1-1; D ambiguous. Trimming cost V 3 bases and J 5 bases, with 10 bases left between them. The germline V gene has CDR1 LGHNA and CDR2 YNFKEQ. The CDR3 loop spans 13 amino acids. The CDR3 bases are TGTGCCAGCAGCCACCCGGGGTGGACTGAAGCTTTCTTT. It is translated as CASSHPGWTEAFF.

V usage is TRBV19 and J usage is TRBJ1-1, with D uncertain. V was shortened by 3 bases and J by 1 base, with 6 bases between the two germline ends. The CDR3 is 13 residues long. Germline V gene sequence: CDR1 LNHDA, CDR2 SQIVND (reference sequence). CDR3 DNA sequence: TGTGCCAGTAGTATCCTTCGGAACACTGAAGCTTTCTTT. It translates to CASSILRNTEAFF.

This clone was detected a few times. For the CDR3, the DNA is TGTGCCAGCAGTTCCGGGAGGGTCGGGGGCAATGAGCAGTTCTTC. This sequence encodes CASSSGRVGGNEQFF. The chain links TRBV27 to TRBJ2-1; 8 nucleotides align to TRBD2. J gave up 6 bases and V 4 bases, and 8 bases lay outside the gene matches. This CDR3 has 15 amino acids. Germline assignment: CDR1 MNHEY and CDR2 SMNVEV (reference sequence).

The chain is built from TRBV11-3 and TRBJ1-1; the match to TRBD1 covers 7 bases. This CDR3 comprises 13 residues. The germline CDR1 and CDR2 sequences are SGHNT and YENEEA. V lost 2 bases, J lost 11 bases, and 8 bases stayed unmatched. In nucleotides, the CDR3 is TGTGCCAGCAGCTTACGGGCAGGGGGAGACGCTTTCTTT. This codes for CASSLRAGGDAFF.

The table lists this clone with a count of one. This CDR3 reads CATSGPGQRNEKLFF. The CDR3 nucleotides read TGTGCCACCAGCGGGCCGGGACAGAGGAATGAAAAACTGTTTTTT. This sequence joins TRBV15 and TRBJ1-4; the match to TRBD1 covers 7 bases. The CDR3 is made up of 15 amino acids. Germline V gene lookup returns CDR1 LNHNV and CDR2 YYDKDF (reference sequence). V was clipped by 5 bases and J by 5 bases; unmatched bases: 8.

V is TRBV28 and J is TRBJ2-3; D gene ambiguous. Trimming took off 6 bases at V and 6 bases at J, with 19 bases between the two ends. CDR1 and CDR2 (germline): MDHEN, SYDVKM. This CDR3 spans 15 amino acids. The CDR3 reads CASSPSSMWADTQYF. In nucleotides, the CDR3 is TGTGCCAGCAGCCCTTCCTCAATGTGGGCCGATACGCAGTATTTT.

CDR3 nucleotides: TGCGCCAGCAGCTACTTGGCAACTAATGAAAAACTGTTTTTT. It codes for CASSYLATNEKLFF. The chain employs TRBV4-1 and TRBJ1-4; D unclear. CDR3 length: 14 amino acids. Germline loops: CDR1 MGHRA, CDR2 YSYEKL. Trimming stripped 5 bases from V and 0 bases from J, with 7 bases between.

The V gene is TRBV9, the J gene TRBJ2-1; the D gene is possibly TRBD1 (5 bases). With 6 bases removed from V and 11 bases from J, the gap between germline ends came to 18 bases. Germline CDR1 and CDR2: SGDLS and YYNGEE. The CDR3 consists of 13 residues. CDR3 amino acids: CASTLGRAGQQFF. As DNA, the CDR3 is TGTGCCAGCACGCTGGGCAGGGCAGGCCAGCAGTTCTTC. The full variable domain, completed using reference TRBV9 and TRBJ2-1, is DSGVTQTPKHLITATGQRVTLRCSPRSGDLSVYWYQQSLDQGLQFLIQYYNGEERAKGNILERFSAQQFPDLHSELNLSSLELGDSALYFCASTLGRAGQQFFGPGTRLTVL.

The chain links TRBV9 to TRBJ2-1; D possibly corresponds to TRBD1 (6 bases). The germline CDR1 and CDR2 sequences are SGDLS and YYNGEE. The CDR3 runs to 16 residues. V was shortened by 0 bases and J by 8 bases, with 18 bases between the two germline ends. The CDR3 here is CASSVDWGPPADEQFF. CDR3 nucleotide sequence: TGTGCCAGCAGCGTAGATTGGGGGCCCCCAGCCGATGAGCAGTTCTTC.

This chain links TRBV2 with TRBJ1-2; 9 nucleotides line up with TRBD1. CDR3 length equals 14 residues. The V segment lost 8 bases and the J segment 2 bases; nucleotides outside the gene matches: 6. Germline CDR1 and CDR2: SNHLY and FYNNEI. The CDR3: CASFTGQGNYGYTF. DNA of the CDR3: TGTGCCAGCTTCACAGGACAGGGGAACTATGGCTACACCTTC.

The J gene is TRBJ1-2, the V gene TRBV7-9, with D uncertain. With 2 bases removed from V and 5 bases from J, the gap between germline ends came to 6 bases. The CDR3 is made up of 12 amino acids. In germline, CDR1 is SEHNR, CDR2 FQNEAQ (reference sequence). The CDR3 spells CASSLPGYGYTF. CDR3 DNA sequence: TGTGCCAGCAGCTTACCGGGGTATGGCTACACCTTC.

V and J are TRBV18 and TRBJ2-3, with D uncertain. CDR3 length: 11 amino acids. With 6 bases removed from V and 5 bases from J, the gap between germline ends came to 6 bases. The V gene's germline CDR1 is KGHSH and CDR2 LQKENI. The DNA of the CDR3 is TGTGCCAGCTCGACTGGAGATACGCAGTATTTT. This gives the protein CASSTGDTQYF.

The chain uses TRBV4-1 and TRBJ1-3, with 7 bases that match TRBD1. This CDR3 has 13 amino acids. Looked up from germline, CDR1 is MGHRA and CDR2 is YSYEKL. V gave up 8 bases and J gave up 4 bases; unmatched junction bases: 5. The chain's CDR3 is CASSTGDGNTIYF. The DNA for the CDR3 is TGCGCCAGCTCAACAGGGGACGGAAACACCATATATTTT.

The chain has TRBV29-1 and TRBJ2-7, with 9 nucleotides matching TRBD1. The length of the CDR3 is 13 residues. The germline gives CDR1 SQVTM, CDR2 ANQGSEA. V trimming: 5 bases; J trimming: 7 bases; junction bases outside the gene matches: 9. CDR3 loop: CSVLWGQGGEQYF. For the CDR3, the DNA is TGCAGCGTTCTATGGGGACAGGGAGGGGAGCAGTACTTC.

This chain connects TRBV29-1 to TRBJ2-7; 10 nucleotides align to TRBD1. The germline V gene encodes CDR1 SQVTM and CDR2 ANQGSEA. With 4 bases clipped from V and 2 bases from J, the junction kept 2 bases outside the gene matches. The CDR3 consists of 13 residues. The chain's CDR3 is CSVAGQGAYEQYF. CDR3 DNA: TGCAGCGTTGCAGGACAGGGGGCCTACGAGCAGTACTTC.

This rearrangement joins TRBV6-5 to TRBJ2-7; tentatively, D is TRBD2 (5 bases). Trimming cost V 2 bases and J 1 base, with 12 bases left between them. The CDR3 is 15 residues long. Germline V gives CDR1 MNHEY, CDR2 SVGAGI. The CDR3 DNA follows: TGTGCCAGCAGTTACGAAGGCGGGTTTTCCTACGAGCAGTACTTC. The encoded protein is CASSYEGGFSYEQYF.

The chain is built from TRBV19 and TRBJ2-6; D call uncertain. Per germline, CDR1 LNHDA and CDR2 SQIVND (reference sequence). Trimming took 6 bases from V and 2 from J, leaving 5 bases between them. The CDR3 is 13 amino acids. The CDR3 reads CASSVPGANVLTF. As DNA, the CDR3 is TGTGCCAGTAGCGTCCCTGGGGCCAACGTCCTGACTTTC.

This clone qualifies as medium-sized (0.01 to 0.1%). J is TRBJ1-1 and V is TRBV28, with 7 bases that match TRBD1. The CDR3 contains 14 residues. Germline V CDR1 and CDR2: MDHEN, SYDVKM. After removal of 4 bases from V and 2 bases from J, the junction contained 4 bases not matched to a gene. This chain's CDR3 is CASSYRDRNTEAFF. The CDR3 DNA is TGTGCCAGCAGTTACCGGGACAGAAACACTGAAGCTTTCTTT.